Included here is one T cell receptor beta chain sequence, with context. Its specificity is unknown. The data were taken from a study of OX40 agonist ivuxolimab in advanced cancers. The germline gives CDR1 SGDLS, CDR2 YYNGEE. The CDR3 covers 15 residues. The V gene lost 2 bases and the J gene lost 4 bases, with 13 bases spanning the gap. Overall study findings and caveats: Researchers report that CD8+ T cells had, on average, more expanded clones than CD4+. No antigen was identified for the clonally expanded peripheral T cells.

The table came from immunoSEQ multiplex PCR; TCRdb's copy has only in-frame clones and leaves some out. Of around 67,000 clones listed, roughly 80% are singletons. The rearrangement links TRBV9 to TRBJ1-3, with a weak D call TRBD1 (6 bases). This specimen consisted of CD4+ or CD8+ T cells sorted from blood, obtained in a trial of the OX40 agonist ivuxolimab. The sequence was obtained from an adult with an advanced solid tumor such as melanoma, head and neck, liver or kidney cancer. The chain's CDR3 is CASSVVGTPGNTIYF. The CDR3 nucleotides read TGTGCCAGCAGCGTGGTGGGGACACCCGGAAACACCATATATTTT. Drawing the rest from reference TRBV9 and TRBJ1-3, the complete variable domain is DSGVTQTPKHLITATGQRVTLRCSPRSGDLSVYWYQQSLDQGLQFLIQYYNGEERAKGNILERFSAQQFPDLHSELNLSSLELGDSALYFCASSVVGTPGNTIYFGEGSWLTVV.